One sample yielded the 15 T cell receptor beta chains listed below, sequenced in a study of T cell responses to AZD1222 COVID-19 vaccine. Assay: immunoSEQ multiplex PCR; the TCRdb copy retains only in-frame clones and omits some. The table lists more than 95,000 clones, approximately 90% of them singletons. The sample here was peripheral blood, taken on day 0 of AZD1222 vaccination. These receptors all come from an adult in good health.

The V and J genes are TRBV5-1 and TRBJ1-2, with 8 positions matching TRBD1. This CDR3 is built from 14 residues. V trimming: 4 bases; J trimming: 5 bases; junction bases outside the gene matches: 7. From germline, CDR1 is SGHRS and CDR2 YFSETQ. This chain's CDR3 is CASSGTGGDYGYTF. In nucleotides, the CDR3 is TGCGCCAGCAGCGGCACAGGGGGAGATTATGGCTACACCTTC.

The V gene is TRBV7-9, the J gene TRBJ1-4; D is possibly TRBD1 (6 bases). The CDR3 loop spans 14 amino acids. The germline V gene has CDR1 SEHNR and CDR2 FQNEAQ (reference sequence). Trimming pared 5 bases from V and 5 bases from J, leaving 12 bases between. The CDR3 nucleotides read TGTGCCAGCAGCCCAGGACAGCCAAATGAAAAACTGTTTTTT. This sequence encodes CASSPGQPNEKLFF. The full variable domain, with the rest looked up from reference TRBV7-9 and TRBJ1-4, is DTGVSQNPRHKITKRGQNVTFRCDPISEHNRLYWYRQTLGQGPEFLTYFQNEAQLEKSRLLSDRFSAERPKGSFSTLEIQRTEQGDSAMYLCASSPGQPNEKLFFGSGTQLSVL.

The V gene is TRBV5-1, the J gene TRBJ1-1, with D uncertain. Per the germline V gene, CDR1 is SGHRS and CDR2 is YFSETQ. Trimming removed 2 bases at V and 0 bases at J, with 8 bases between. This CDR3 is 14 amino acids long. In nucleotides, the CDR3 is TGCGCCAGCAGCTTTGTGGGGTTGAACACTGAAGCTTTCTTT. This codes for CASSFVGLNTEAFF.

This chain joins TRBV3-1 (or the pseudogene TRBV3-2) and TRBJ2-3, with D perhaps given as TRBD1 or TRBD2 (5 bases each). There are 18 residues in the CDR3. Germline V lookup: CDR1 LGHDT, CDR2 YNNKEL (reference sequence). Deletions cut 1 base from V and 2 bases from J, with 19 bases between. The CDR3: CASSQVPKWGRFTDTQYF. The CDR3 DNA reads TGTGCCAGCAGCCAAGTCCCGAAGTGGGGGAGATTCACAGATACGCAGTATTTT.

This clone was seen once. This sequence joins TRBV27 and TRBJ2-3; the D gene is possibly TRBD2 (6 bases). Germline assignment: CDR1 MNHEY and CDR2 SMNVEV (reference sequence). V lost 6 bases, J lost 4 bases, and 17 bases lay in between. The length of the CDR3 is 15 residues. DNA for the CDR3: TGTGCCAGCAGCAGAACCGGGAGCAAAGCAGATACGCAGTATTTT. This codes for CASSRTGSKADTQYF.

This rearrangement joins TRBV5-4 to TRBJ2-1, with D perhaps assigned TRBD1 or TRBD2 (6 bases each). The CDR3 is 15 amino acids. CDR1 and CDR2 from the germline V gene are SGHNT and YYREEE (reference sequence). The V gene lost 2 bases and the J gene lost 3 bases, with 12 bases spanning the gap. The CDR3 loop is CASSFYGGGYNEQFF. The CDR3 DNA reads TGTGCCAGCAGCTTTTACGGGGGCGGCTACAATGAGCAGTTCTTC.

Concerning this clone: The CDR3 does not close with the conserved phenylalanine or tryptophan, likely indicating a read error. The DNA is omitted, as the CDR3 cannot be located on it reliably, and the CDR3 follows TCRdb's listing. The chain's CDR3 is CASISIRAV. This chain connects TRBV23-1 to TRBJ1-6. TRBV23-1 is reported as an ORF; its role is uncertain. From its first to its last residue, the CDR3 has 9 amino acids.

The J gene is TRBJ2-5, the V gene TRBV4-1; D not resolved. The V gene's germline CDR1 is MGHRA and CDR2 YSYEKL. The CDR3 is made up of 13 amino acids. The V end lost 4 bases, the J end lost 5 bases, and 11 bases lay between the germline ends. The CDR3 DNA sequence: TGCGCCAGCAGCCCATTATTTTTCGAGACCCAGTACTTC. Encoded protein: CASSPLFFETQYF.

V usage is TRBV5-1 and J usage is TRBJ1-6, with no clear D. V was shortened by 4 bases and J by 6 bases, with 11 bases between the two germline ends. Per germline, CDR1 SGHRS and CDR2 YFSETQ. This CDR3 region has 14 residues. As DNA, the CDR3 is TGCGCCAGCAGCCCGGACGTTGGTAATTCACCCCTCCACTTT. Translated: CASSPDVGNSPLHF.

In its sample, this clone was seen once. The rearrangement joins TRBV7-2 to TRBJ1-2; a weak D match, TRBD1 (5 bases). The CDR3 sequence is 13 residues long. Germline V gene lookup returns CDR1 SGHTA and CDR2 FQGNSA. V was shortened by 1 base and J by 4 bases, with 7 bases between the two germline ends. CDR3 in DNA: TGTGCCAGCAGCTTAGGGGGCCCCTATGGCTACACCTTC. As protein: CASSLGGPYGYTF.

V gene TRBV10-2 combines with J gene TRBJ1-5; D is possibly TRBD1 (6 bases). CDR3 length: 17 residues. CDR1 and CDR2 from the germline V gene are WSHSY and SAAADI. Trimming left V 2 bases short and J 0 bases short, with 14 bases between. The CDR3 region is CASSETDRIDSNQPQHF. The CDR3 DNA reads TGCGCCAGCAGTGAGACCGACAGGATTGATAGCAATCAGCCCCAGCATTTT.

The V call is TRBV7-2, the J call TRBJ1-5; unclear D gene. V was cut by 2 bases and J by 5 bases, with 22 bases left in between. There are 18 residues in the CDR3. Looked up from germline, CDR1 is SGHTA and CDR2 is FQGNSA. CDR3 sequence: CASSLFAPQAGAYQPQHF. The CDR3 nucleotides are TGTGCCAGCAGCTTATTCGCCCCTCAGGCAGGAGCTTATCAGCCCCAGCATTTT.

In this sample, this clone turned up a few times. This chain connects TRBV28 to TRBJ1-6; no firm D call. The CDR3 has 13 residues. V dropped 4 bases and J dropped 10 bases, with 11 bases sitting between them. CDR1 and CDR2 from the germline V gene are MDHEN and SYDVKM. The CDR3: CASSYGGESPLHF. The CDR3 DNA reads as TGTGCCAGCAGTTACGGCGGCGAGTCACCCCTCCACTTT. Full variable domain (rest looked up from reference TRBV28 and TRBJ1-6): DVKVTQSSRYLVKRTGEKVFLECVQDMDHENMFWYRQDPGLGLRLIYFSYDVKMKEKGDIPEGYSVSREKKERFSLILESASTNQTSMYLCASSYGGESPLHFGNGTRLTVT.

J is TRBJ1-6 and V is TRBV9; 9 nucleotides line up with TRBD1. CDR3 length: 15 amino acids. V trimming: 2 bases; J trimming: 5 bases; junction bases outside the gene matches: 2. Germline CDR1 is SGDLS and CDR2 is YYNGEE. The CDR3 nucleotides read TGTGCCAGCAGCGTCAGGACAGGGGATAATTCACCCCTCCACTTT. Translation gives CASSVRTGDNSPLHF. Variable domain in full (rest from reference TRBV9 and TRBJ1-6): DSGVTQTPKHLITATGQRVTLRCSPRSGDLSVYWYQQSLDQGLQFLIQYYNGEERAKGNILERFSAQQFPDLHSELNLSSLELGDSALYFCASSVRTGDNSPLHFGNGTRLTVT.

This chain links TRBV6-5 with TRBJ1-5; D uncertain. This CDR3 contains 12 residues. The germline gives CDR1 MNHEY, CDR2 SVGAGI. The ends were cut back, 4 bases at V and 9 bases at J, with 10 bases in the middle. The CDR3: CASSFIMGPQHF. CDR3 DNA sequence: TGTGCCAGCAGTTTCATAATGGGGCCCCAGCATTTT.